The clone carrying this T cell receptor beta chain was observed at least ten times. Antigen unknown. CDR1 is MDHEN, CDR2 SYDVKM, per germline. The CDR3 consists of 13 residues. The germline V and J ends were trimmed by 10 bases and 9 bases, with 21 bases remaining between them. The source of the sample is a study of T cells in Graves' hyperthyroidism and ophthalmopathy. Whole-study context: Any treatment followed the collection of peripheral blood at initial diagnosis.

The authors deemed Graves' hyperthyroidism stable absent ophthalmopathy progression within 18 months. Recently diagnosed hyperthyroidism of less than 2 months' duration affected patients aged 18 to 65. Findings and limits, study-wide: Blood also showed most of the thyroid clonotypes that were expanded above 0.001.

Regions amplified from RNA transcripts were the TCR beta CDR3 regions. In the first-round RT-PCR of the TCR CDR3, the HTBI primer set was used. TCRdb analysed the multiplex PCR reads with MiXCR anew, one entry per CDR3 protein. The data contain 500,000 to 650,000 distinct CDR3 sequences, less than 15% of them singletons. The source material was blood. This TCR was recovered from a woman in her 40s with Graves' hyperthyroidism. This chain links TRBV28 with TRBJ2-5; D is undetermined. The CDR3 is CATTKSTKRPQYF. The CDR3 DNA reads TGTGCCACAACAAAGAGTACCAAGAGACCCCAGTACTTC.